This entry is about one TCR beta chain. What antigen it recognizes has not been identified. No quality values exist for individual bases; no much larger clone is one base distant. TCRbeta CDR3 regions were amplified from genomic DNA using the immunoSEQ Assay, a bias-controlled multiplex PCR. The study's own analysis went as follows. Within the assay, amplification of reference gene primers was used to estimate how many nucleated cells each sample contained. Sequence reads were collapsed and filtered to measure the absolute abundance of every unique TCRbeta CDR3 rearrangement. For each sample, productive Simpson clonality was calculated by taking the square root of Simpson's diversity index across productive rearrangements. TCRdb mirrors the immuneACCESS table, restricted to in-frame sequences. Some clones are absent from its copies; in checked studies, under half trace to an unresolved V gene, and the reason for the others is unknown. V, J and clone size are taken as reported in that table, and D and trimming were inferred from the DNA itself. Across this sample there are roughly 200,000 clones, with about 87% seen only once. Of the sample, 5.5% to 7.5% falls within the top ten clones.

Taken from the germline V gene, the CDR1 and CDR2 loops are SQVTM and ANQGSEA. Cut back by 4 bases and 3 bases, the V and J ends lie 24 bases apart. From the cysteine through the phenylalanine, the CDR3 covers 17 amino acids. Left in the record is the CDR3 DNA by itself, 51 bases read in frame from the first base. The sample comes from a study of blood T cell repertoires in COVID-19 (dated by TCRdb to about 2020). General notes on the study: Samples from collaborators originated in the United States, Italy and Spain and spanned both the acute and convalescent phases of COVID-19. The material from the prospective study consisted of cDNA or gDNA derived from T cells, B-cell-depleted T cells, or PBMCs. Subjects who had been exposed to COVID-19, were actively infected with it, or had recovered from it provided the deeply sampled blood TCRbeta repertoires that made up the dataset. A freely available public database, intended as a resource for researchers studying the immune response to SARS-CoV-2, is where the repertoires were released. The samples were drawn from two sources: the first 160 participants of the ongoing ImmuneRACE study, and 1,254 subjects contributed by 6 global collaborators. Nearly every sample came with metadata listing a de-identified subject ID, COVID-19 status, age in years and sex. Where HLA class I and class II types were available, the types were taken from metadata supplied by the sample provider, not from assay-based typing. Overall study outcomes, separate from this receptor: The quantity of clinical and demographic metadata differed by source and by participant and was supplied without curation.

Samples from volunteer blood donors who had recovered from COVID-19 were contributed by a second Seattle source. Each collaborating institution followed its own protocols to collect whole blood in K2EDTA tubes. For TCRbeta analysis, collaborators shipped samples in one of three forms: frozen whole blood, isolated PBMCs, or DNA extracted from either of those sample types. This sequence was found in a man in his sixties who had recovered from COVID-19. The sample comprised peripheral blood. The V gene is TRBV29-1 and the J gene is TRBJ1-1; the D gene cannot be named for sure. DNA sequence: TGCAGCGTTGGGGTCCCCATGGGCGTGCATTTCGACACTGAAGCTTTCTTT. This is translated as CSVGVPMGVHFDTEAFF.